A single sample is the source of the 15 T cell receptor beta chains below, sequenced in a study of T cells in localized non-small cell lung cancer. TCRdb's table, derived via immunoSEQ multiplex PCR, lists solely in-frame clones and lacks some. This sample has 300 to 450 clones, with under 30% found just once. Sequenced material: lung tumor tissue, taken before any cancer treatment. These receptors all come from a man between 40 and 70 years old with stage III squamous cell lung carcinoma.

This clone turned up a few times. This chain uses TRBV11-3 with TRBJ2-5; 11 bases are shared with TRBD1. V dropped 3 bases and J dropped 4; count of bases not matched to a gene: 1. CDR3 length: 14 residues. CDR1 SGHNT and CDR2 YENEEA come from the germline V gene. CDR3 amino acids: CASSFGTGGETQYF. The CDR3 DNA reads TGTGCCAGCAGCTTCGGGACAGGGGGAGAGACCCAGTACTTC.

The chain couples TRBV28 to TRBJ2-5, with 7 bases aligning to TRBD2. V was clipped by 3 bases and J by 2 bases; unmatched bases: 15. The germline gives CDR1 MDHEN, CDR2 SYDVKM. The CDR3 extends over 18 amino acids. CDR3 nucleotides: TGTGCCAGCAGTTTTTATGGGGAGGGGACGGTCCCTCAAGAGACCCAGTACTTC. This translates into CASSFYGEGTVPQETQYF.

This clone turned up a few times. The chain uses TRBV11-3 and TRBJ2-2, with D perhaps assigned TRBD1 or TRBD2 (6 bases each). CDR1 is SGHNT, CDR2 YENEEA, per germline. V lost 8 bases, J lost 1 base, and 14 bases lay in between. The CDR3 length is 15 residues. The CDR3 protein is CASGRGGQNTGELFF. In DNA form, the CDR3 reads TGTGCCAGCGGTAGAGGGGGGCAGAACACCGGGGAGCTGTTTTTT.

The CDR3 nucleotides read TGTGCCAGCAGCAAACTCAGGGGCCAGGGGTACAATGAGCAGTTCTTC. It yields the protein CASSKLRGQGYNEQFF. The rearrangement links TRBV11-3 to TRBJ2-1; TRBD1 is a possible D gene (6 bases). The germline CDR1 and CDR2 sequences are SGHNT and YENEEA. V gave up 5 bases and J gave up 4 bases, with 18 bases separating them. The CDR3 totals 16 residues.

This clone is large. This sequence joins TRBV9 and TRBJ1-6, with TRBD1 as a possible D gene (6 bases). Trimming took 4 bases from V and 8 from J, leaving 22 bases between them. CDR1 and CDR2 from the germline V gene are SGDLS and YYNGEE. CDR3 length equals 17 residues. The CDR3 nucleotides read TGTGCCAGCAGCCCGGACAGTATTACCACCGCTGATTCACCCCTCCACTTT. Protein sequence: CASSPDSITTADSPLHF.

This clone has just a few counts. In DNA form, the CDR3 reads TGTGCCAGCAGTACGGGACAGGGGGCCTATAATTCACCCCTCCACTTT. It specifies CASSTGQGAYNSPLHF. The chain combines TRBV6-8 with TRBJ1-6, with 11 bases matching TRBD1. V trimming: 5 bases; J trimming: 2 bases; junction bases outside the gene matches: 2. There are 16 residues in the CDR3. Germline CDR1 is MNHGY and CDR2 is SAAAGT.

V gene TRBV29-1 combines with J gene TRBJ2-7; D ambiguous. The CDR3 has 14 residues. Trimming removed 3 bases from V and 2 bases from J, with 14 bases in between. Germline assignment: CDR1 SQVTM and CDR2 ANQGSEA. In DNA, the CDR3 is TGCAGCGTTGATCTGGGCCGACACCCCTACGAGCAGTACTTC. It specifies CSVDLGRHPYEQYF.

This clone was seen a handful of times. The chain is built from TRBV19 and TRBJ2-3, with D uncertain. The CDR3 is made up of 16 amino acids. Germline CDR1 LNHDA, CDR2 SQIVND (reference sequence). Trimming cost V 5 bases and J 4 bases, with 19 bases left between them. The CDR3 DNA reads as TGTGCCAGTAGTGCACCCCCTCCCCGGGTTGCAGATACGCAGTATTTT. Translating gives CASSAPPPRVADTQYF.

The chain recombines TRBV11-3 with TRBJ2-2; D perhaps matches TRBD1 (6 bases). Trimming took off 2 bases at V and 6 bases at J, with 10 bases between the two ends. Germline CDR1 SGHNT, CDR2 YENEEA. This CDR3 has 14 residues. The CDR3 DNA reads TGTGCCAGCAGCTTATCTCAGGGGCCCGGGGAGCTGTTTTTT. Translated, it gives CASSLSQGPGELFF.

In DNA, the CDR3 is TGTGCCATCAGTGAGACCGCCGCCACCTACAATGAGCAGTTCTTC. Protein: CAISETAATYNEQFF. This chain joins TRBV10-3 and TRBJ2-1; no clear D. The germline V gene encodes CDR1 ENHRY and CDR2 SYGVKD. V gave up 2 bases and J gave up 2 bases, with 10 bases separating them. The CDR3 consists of 15 residues.

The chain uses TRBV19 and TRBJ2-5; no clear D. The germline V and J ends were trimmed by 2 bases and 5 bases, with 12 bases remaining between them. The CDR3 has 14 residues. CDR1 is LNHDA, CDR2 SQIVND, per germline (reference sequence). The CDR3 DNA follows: TGTGCCAGTAGTATAATAGGCGGTTGGGAGACCCAGTACTTC. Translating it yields CASSIIGGWETQYF.

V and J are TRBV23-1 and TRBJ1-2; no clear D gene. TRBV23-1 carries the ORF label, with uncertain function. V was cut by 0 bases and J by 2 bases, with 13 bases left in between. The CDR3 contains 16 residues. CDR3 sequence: CASSQSSTTGNYGYTF. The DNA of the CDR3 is TGCGCCAGCAGTCAATCATCGACAACCGGAAACTATGGCTACACCTTC.

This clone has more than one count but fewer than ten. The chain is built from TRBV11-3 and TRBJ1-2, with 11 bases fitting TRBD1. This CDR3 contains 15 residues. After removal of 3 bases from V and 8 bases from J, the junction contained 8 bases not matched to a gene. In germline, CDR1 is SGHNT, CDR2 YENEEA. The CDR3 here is CASSLRDRGVKGYTF. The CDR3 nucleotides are TGTGCCAGCAGCTTGAGGGACAGGGGGGTAAAGGGCTACACCTTC.

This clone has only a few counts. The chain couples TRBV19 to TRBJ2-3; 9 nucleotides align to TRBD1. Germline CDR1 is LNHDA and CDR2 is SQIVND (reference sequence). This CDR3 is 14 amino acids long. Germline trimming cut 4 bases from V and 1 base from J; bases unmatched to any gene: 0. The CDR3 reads CASSRTGGTDTQYF. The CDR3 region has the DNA TGTGCCAGTAGTAGGACAGGGGGCACAGATACGCAGTATTTT.

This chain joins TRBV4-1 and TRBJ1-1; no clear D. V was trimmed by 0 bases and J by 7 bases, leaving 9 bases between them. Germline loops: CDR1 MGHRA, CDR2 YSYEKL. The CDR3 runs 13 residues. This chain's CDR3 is CASSQDLPSEAFF. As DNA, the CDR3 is TGCGCCAGCAGCCAAGATCTCCCTAGTGAAGCTTTCTTT.